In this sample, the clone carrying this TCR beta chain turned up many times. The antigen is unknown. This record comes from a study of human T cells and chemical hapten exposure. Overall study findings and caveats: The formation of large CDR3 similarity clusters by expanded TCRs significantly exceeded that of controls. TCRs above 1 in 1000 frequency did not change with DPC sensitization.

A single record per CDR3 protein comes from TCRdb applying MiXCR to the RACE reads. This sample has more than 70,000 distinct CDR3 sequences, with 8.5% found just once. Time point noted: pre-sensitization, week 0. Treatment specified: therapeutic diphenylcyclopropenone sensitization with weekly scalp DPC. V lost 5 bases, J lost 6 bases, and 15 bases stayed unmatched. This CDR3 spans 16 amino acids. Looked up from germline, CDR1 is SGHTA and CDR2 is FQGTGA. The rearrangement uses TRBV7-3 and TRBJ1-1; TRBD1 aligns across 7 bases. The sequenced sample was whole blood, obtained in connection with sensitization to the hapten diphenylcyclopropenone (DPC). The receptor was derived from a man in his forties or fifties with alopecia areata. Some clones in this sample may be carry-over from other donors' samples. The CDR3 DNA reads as TGTGCCAGCAGCCGTTTAGGGGGAGGGACAGAATCTGAAGCTTTCTTT. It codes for CASSRLGGGTESEAFF.